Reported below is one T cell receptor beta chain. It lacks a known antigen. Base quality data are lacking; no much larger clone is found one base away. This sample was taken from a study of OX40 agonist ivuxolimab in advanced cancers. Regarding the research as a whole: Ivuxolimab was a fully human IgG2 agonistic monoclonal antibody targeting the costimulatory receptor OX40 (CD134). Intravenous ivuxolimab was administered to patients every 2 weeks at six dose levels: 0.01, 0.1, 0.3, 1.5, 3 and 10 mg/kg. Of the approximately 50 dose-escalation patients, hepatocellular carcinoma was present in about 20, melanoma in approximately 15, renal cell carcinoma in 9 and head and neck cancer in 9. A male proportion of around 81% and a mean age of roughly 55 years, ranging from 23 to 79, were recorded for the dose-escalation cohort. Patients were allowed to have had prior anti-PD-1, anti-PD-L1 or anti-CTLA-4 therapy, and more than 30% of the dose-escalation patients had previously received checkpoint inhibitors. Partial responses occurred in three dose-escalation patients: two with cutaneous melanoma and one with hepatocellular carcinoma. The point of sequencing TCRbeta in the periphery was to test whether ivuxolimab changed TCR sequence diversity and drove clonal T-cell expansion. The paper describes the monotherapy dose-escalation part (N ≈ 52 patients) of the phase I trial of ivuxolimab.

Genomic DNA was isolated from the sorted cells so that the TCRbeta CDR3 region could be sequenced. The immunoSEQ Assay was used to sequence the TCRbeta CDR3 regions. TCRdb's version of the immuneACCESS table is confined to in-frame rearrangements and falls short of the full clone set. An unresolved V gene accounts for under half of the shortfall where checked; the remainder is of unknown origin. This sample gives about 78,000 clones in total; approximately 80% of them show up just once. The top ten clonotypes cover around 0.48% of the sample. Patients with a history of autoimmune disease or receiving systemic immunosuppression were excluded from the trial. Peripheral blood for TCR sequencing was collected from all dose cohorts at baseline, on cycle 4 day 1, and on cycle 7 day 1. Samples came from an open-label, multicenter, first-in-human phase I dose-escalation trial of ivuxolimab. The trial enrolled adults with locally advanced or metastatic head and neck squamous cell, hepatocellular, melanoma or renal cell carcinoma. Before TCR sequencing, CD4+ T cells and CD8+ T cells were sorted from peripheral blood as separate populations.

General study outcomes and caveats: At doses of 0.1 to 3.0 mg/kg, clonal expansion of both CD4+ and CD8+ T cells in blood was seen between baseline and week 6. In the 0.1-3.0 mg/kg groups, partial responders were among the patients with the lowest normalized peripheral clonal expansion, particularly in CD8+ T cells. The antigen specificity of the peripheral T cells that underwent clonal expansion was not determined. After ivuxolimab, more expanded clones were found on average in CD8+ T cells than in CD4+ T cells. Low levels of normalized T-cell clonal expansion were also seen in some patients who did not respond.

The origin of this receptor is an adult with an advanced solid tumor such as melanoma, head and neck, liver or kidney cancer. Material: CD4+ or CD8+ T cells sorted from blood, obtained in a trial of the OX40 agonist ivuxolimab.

At the DNA level, the sequence is TGTGCCAGCAGCGGACCAGGAAAAAATGGCTACACCTTC. Translation gives CASSGPGKNGYTF. The rearrangement joined TRBV9 to TRBJ1-2; a confident D gene designation cannot be given. From a lookup of the germline V gene, CDR1 and CDR2 are SGDLS and YYNGEE. V drops 3 bases and J drops 6 bases, leaving 12 bases in between. Taken from cysteine to phenylalanine, the CDR3 has 13 residues. CDR3 DNA is the only sequence kept; it has 39 bases, read in frame from the first base. The reference TRBV9 and TRBJ1-2 proteins fill in what lies around the CDR3, so the full variable domain reads DSGVTQTPKHLITATGQRVTLRCSPRSGDLSVYWYQQSLDQGLQFLIQYYNGEERAKGNILERFSAQQFPDLHSELNLSSLELGDSALYFCASSGPGKNGYTFGSGTRLTVV.